Listed here are 5 T cell receptor beta chains from one sample, sequenced in a study of response to subunit inactivated influenza vaccine listed by TCRdb under 2018. The library was prepared using RT-PCR. Sequencing instrument: Illumina HiSeq 2500. TCRdb redid the processing of the public reads, applying fastp at Q25 and MiXCR, and retained in-frame beta chains. Rows merge per CDR3 protein into single entries with the most common DNA and genes. The sample has 540,000 or so distinct CDR3 sequences on record, under 15% of them singletons. The ten largest account for around 13% of the sample. Per the publication, the time point label means: approximately 45 days after influenza vaccine administration. Sequenced here: PBMCs from blood, sampled roughly 48 days after vaccination. These receptors were collected from a man over 45 who received an inactivated influenza vaccine. Donor details come from another sample of the same person, matched by shared clones.

The chain joins TRBV2 to TRBJ2-7, with D possibly TRBD1 on 6 matching bases. With 3 bases removed from V and 5 bases from J, the gap between germline ends came to 8 bases. Looked up from germline, CDR1 is SNHLY and CDR2 is FYNNEI. CDR3 length equals 12 residues. The CDR3 loop is CASSDWTDEQYF. The CDR3 DNA sequence: TGTGCCAGCAGTGACTGGACAGACGAGCAGTACTTC.

In its sample, this clonotype was seen a few times. This chain joins TRBV21-1 and TRBJ1-6. TRBV21-1 is a pseudogene segment. CDR3 length: 13 amino acids. The CDR3 here is CASRSYKNSPLHF. The CDR3 DNA follows: TGTGCCAGCAGGTCTTATAAGAATTCACCCCTCCACTTT.

This chain links TRBV6-5 with TRBJ1-2, with D maybe TRBD1 (5 bases). CDR3 size: 15 residues. V was trimmed by 0 bases and J by 4 bases, leaving 12 bases between them. The V gene's germline CDR1 is MNHEY and CDR2 SVGAGI. The CDR3 nucleotides read TGTGCCAGCAGTTACTCGAGGAGGGGAGGCTATGGCTACACCTTC. Its translation is CASSYSRRGGYGYTF.

Only a few counts were recorded for this clonotype. J is TRBJ2-5 and V is TRBV5-6, with D perhaps TRBD2 (6 bases). Germline CDR1 SGHDT, CDR2 YYEEEE. The length of the CDR3 is 15 residues. V gave up 3 bases and J gave up 2 bases, with 14 bases separating them. The CDR3 loop reads CASSSGYGRQETQYF. CDR3 DNA: TGTGCCAGCAGCTCAGGGTACGGGAGACAAGAGACCCAGTACTTC.

This chain joins TRBV9 and TRBJ1-2, with 10 nucleotides matching TRBD1. This CDR3 contains 15 residues. V lost 4 bases, J lost 8 bases, and 11 bases stayed unmatched. Germline CDR1 and CDR2: SGDLS and YYNGEE. CDR3: CASSPTGTGVGGYTF. CDR3 in DNA: TGTGCCAGCAGCCCAACCGGGACAGGGGTCGGGGGCTACACCTTC.